This T cell receptor beta chain stems from a study of blood T cells in healthy people across ages. Findings and limits, study-wide: Per million T cells, TCR beta diversity dropped about linearly as age rose. Diversity was higher, and naive CD4+ cells more numerous, in long-lived donors than in aged donors.

This clonotype has just a few counts. Antigen specificity is unknown. V was shortened by 0 bases and J by 0 bases, with 18 bases between the two germline ends. CDR3 length equals 18 residues. Per germline, CDR1 SGHVS and CDR2 FNYEAQ. The study recruited healthy Caucasian donors from Russia who were aged roughly 6 to 95. Each sample yielded at least 7 million isolated PBMCs. Using a J-beta primer mix together with a sample-barcoded 5' primer, a second PCR was run for roughly 7 to 11 cycles. TCRdb redid the calling of the 5' RACE reads with MiXCR, one entry per CDR3 protein. The sample lists about 690,000 distinct CDR3 sequences; 40% to 50% were seen once.

This TCR was sampled from a man older than 75 in good health. This chain links TRBV7-6 with TRBJ2-7; D unresolved. The sequenced sample was blood. The CDR3 DNA reads TGTGCCAGCAGCTTAGCGCCCTGGGTAGGACCGAGCTCCTACGAGCAGTACTTC. Translation gives CASSLAPWVGPSSYEQYF.